This T cell receptor beta chain emerged from a study of shared clonotypes between healthy human individuals. Using immunoSEQ multiplex PCR, the repertoire was profiled, and TCRdb retains in-frame clones only, with some absent. The sample carries over 950,000 clones, 70% to 80% recorded once. The specimen sequenced was memory CD4+ T cells from PBMCs. Subset of the sample: CD45RA-negative fraction. The sequence was obtained from a man younger than 35 in good health. Some clones in this sample may be carry-over from other donors' samples.

The CDR3 protein is CASSPQGSSGNTIYF. CDR3 nucleotide sequence: TGTGCCAGCAGCCCTCAGGGCAGCTCTGGAAACACCATATATTTT. This chain uses TRBV7-2 with TRBJ1-3; D is possibly TRBD1 (5 bases). Trimming stripped 5 bases from V and 0 bases from J, with 11 bases between. CDR1 is SGHTA and CDR2 is FQGNSA in the germline V gene. The CDR3 totals 15 residues.